This TCR beta chain was sequenced during a study of beta chain features in type 1 diabetes. This clone has just a few counts. The antigen is unknown. Study-level results: Within patients, naive, central memory and Treg TCRB repertoires seemed more similar than within healthy donors. All four CD4+ subsets of Type 1 diabetes patients contained TCRB CDR3s that were moderately but significantly shorter.

Expressed TCRB transcripts were sequenced because the isolated RNA had all been reverse transcribed beforehand. Read counts averaged around 3.5 million for samples of naive, central memory and regulatory T cells. Libraries were prepared by immunoSEQ multiplex PCR; TCRdb keeps only in-frame clonotypes and omits some of them. The sample contains almost 350,000 clones, about a tenth of which appear only once. V shed 5 bases and J shed 7 bases, with 20 bases lying between them. The germline gives CDR1 SGHTA, CDR2 FQGNSA. CDR3 length equals 15 residues. The receptor comes from a man aged 25-45 years with type 1 diabetes. The chain has TRBV7-2 and TRBJ1-2, with a tentative D call TRBD1 (5 bases). The specimen was central memory CD4+ T cells from blood. CDR3 DNA sequence: TGTGCCAGCAGCCCACAGCCGGGGTTTGGGGGTGGCTACACCTTC. Amino acids: CASSPQPGFGGGYTF.